Listed below are T cell receptor beta chains from one sample, sequenced in a study of Tregs in tolerant kidney transplant recipients. Measured with immunoSEQ multiplex PCR; TCRdb has only the in-frame clones, and not every one. Counted here are 6,500 to 10,000 clones, about 45% occurring once; the ten biggest clones make up approximately 5.9%. The antigens of these receptors remain unknown. The specimen was CD4+ T cells from blood cultured with allogeneic cells. The receptors here all came from a human donor in good health. Both conserved end residues are part of each CDR3. Each record gives: J gene, D gene, clone size, V gene, CDR3 protein, CDR3 DNA. D genes are given only for firm matches. Clone size is given for some rows only: seen once, a few or many times, or a class if the clone is expanded.

J: TRBJ2-7; D: -; size: few; V: TRBV2; CDR3: CATQRETSSYEQYF; DNA: TGTGCCACCCAGAGGGAGACTTCCTCCTACGAGCAGTACTTC
J: TRBJ1-5; D: -; size: few; V: TRBV5-6; CDR3: CASSLGANQPQHF; DNA: TGTGCCAGCAGCTTGGGGGCAAATCAGCCCCAGCATTTT
J: TRBJ2-5; D: TRBD1; size: -; V: TRBV11-3; CDR3: CASSLQGFYQETQYF; DNA: TGTGCCAGCAGCCTACAGGGGTTCTACCAAGAGACCCAGTACTTC
J: TRBJ1-2; D: -; size: once; V: TRBV7-3; CDR3: CASSYTPGGYTF; DNA: TGTGCCAGCAGTTATACCCCGGGTGGCTACACCTTC
J: TRBJ1-6; D: -; size: few; V: TRBV4-3; CDR3: CASSPSFLGNSPLHF; DNA: TGCGCCAGCAGCCCTTCTTTTCTTGGGAATTCACCCCTCCACTTT
J: TRBJ2-1; D: -; size: -; V: TRBV30; CDR3: CAWSQGREYNEQFF; DNA: TGTGCCTGGAGCCAGGGGCGGGAATACAATGAGCAGTTCTTC
J: TRBJ1-1; D: -; size: -; V: TRBV10-3; CDR3: CAISGTGRDTEAFF; DNA: TGTGCCATCAGTGGGACGGGCAGGGACACTGAAGCTTTCTTT
J: TRBJ1-1; D: -; size: -; V: TRBV6-1; CDR3: CASSRGTEAFF; DNA: TGTGCCAGCAGTAGGGGCACTGAAGCTTTCTTT
J: TRBJ2-1; D: -; size: few; V: TRBV5-4; CDR3: CASSDFGVSLDEQFF; DNA: TGTGCCAGCAGCGATTTCGGGGTTTCTCTTGATGAGCAGTTCTTC
J: TRBJ1-2; D: TRBD1; size: few; V: TRBV30; CDR3: CAWSPGGHGYTF; DNA: TGTGCCTGGAGTCCAGGGGGGCATGGCTACACCTTC
J: TRBJ2-1; D: -; size: -; V: TRBV4-1; CDR3: CASSRRKVSYNEQFF; DNA: TGCGCCAGCAGCCGACGGAAGGTCTCCTACAATGAGCAGTTCTTC
J: TRBJ2-1; D: TRBD2; size: once; V: TRBV9; CDR3: CASSVDGSGSPEQFF; DNA: TGTGCCAGCAGCGTAGATGGTAGCGGGAGTCCCGAGCAGTTCTTC
J: TRBJ1-2; D: -; size: medium-sized; V: TRBV4-1; CDR3: CASSHLPSGVYGYTF; DNA: TGCGCCAGCAGCCACCTCCCATCAGGGGTCTATGGCTACACCTTC
J: TRBJ2-7; D: TRBD2; size: -; V: TRBV10-3; CDR3: CAFPSLAGVYEQYF; DNA: TGTGCCTTCCCCTCCTTAGCGGGAGTCTACGAGCAGTACTTC
J: TRBJ1-5; D: -; size: -; V: TRBV7-9; CDR3: CASSLGYSNQPQHF; DNA: TGTGCCAGCAGCTTAGGCTACAGCAATCAGCCCCAGCATTTT
J: TRBJ1-2; D: TRBD1; size: -; V: TRBV15; CDR3: CATSARTGSGYTF; DNA: TGTGCCACCAGCGCCAGGACAGGGTCCGGCTACACCTTC
J: TRBJ2-3; D: TRBD2; size: once; V: TRBV19; CDR3: CASSIGVAGATDTQYF; DNA: TGTGCCAGTAGTATCGGGGTAGCGGGGGCCACAGATACGCAGTATTTT